The 21 T cell receptor beta chains below were found in one sample sequenced in a study of blood T cell repertoires in COVID-19. Repertoires were generated with immunoSEQ multiplex PCR, while TCRdb's copy carries only in-frame clones and drops some. In the table there are a few hundred thousand clones, 80% to 90% of which are singletons. Material for sequencing was PBMCs or T cells enriched from blood (not recorded which). Source of these receptors: a man aged 25 to 40 who had recovered from COVID-19.

This clone has only one observation. This chain uses TRBV19 with TRBJ2-1; D is possibly TRBD1 (6 bases). The CDR3 runs to 15 residues. V gave up 0 bases and J gave up 7 bases, with 13 bases separating them. Germline CDR1 reads LNHDA; CDR2 reads SQIVND (reference sequence). The CDR3 bases are TGTGCCAGTAGTATAGATCCCCACAGGGAGAATGAGCAGTTCTTC. This encodes CASSIDPHRENEQFF.

The chain is built from TRBV6-5 and TRBJ1-1; TRBD1 agrees at 7 bases. Germline CDR1 reads MNHEY; CDR2 reads SVGAGI. The CDR3 runs to 13 residues. With V trimmed by 5 bases and J by 6 bases, 6 bases remained unmatched. As DNA, the CDR3 is TGTGCCAGCAGTCAGGGGACAGATGCTGAAGCTTTCTTT. Residues: CASSQGTDAEAFF.

This clone was observed a single time. The rearrangement uses TRBV9 and TRBJ1-3; possibly TRBD1 for D (6 bases). V was trimmed by 5 bases and J by 1 base, leaving 19 bases between them. Germline V lookup: CDR1 SGDLS, CDR2 YYNGEE. The length of the CDR3 is 17 residues. CDR3 loop: CASSITTGFGSGNTIYF. The CDR3 DNA sequence: TGTGCCAGCAGTATAACAACAGGGTTCGGGTCTGGAAACACCATATATTTT.

V gene TRBV7-9 combines with J gene TRBJ2-3; 9 nucleotides align to TRBD2. The CDR3 sequence is 14 residues long. The germline V gene encodes CDR1 SEHNR and CDR2 FQNEAQ (reference sequence). J lost 1 base, V lost 4 bases, and 0 bases had no gene match. CDR3 in amino acids: CASSSSGGTDTQYF. In DNA, the CDR3 is TGTGCCAGCAGCTCTAGCGGGGGCACAGATACGCAGTATTTT.

The V and J genes are TRBV5-1 and TRBJ2-3; tentative D call: TRBD1 (6 bases). The CDR3 is made up of 15 amino acids. Trimming removed 5 bases from V and 3 bases from J, with 16 bases in between. Germline V gives CDR1 SGHRS, CDR2 YFSETQ. The CDR3 region has the DNA TGCGCCAGCAGGGCCAGGGGCTTCGGGACAGATACGCAGTATTTT. Protein: CASRARGFGTDTQYF. Full variable domain (outside the CDR3, taken from reference TRBV5-1 and TRBJ2-3): KAGVTQTPRYLIKTRGQQVTLSCSPISGHRSVSWYQQTPGQGLQFLFEYFSETQRNKGNFPGRFSGRQFSNSRSEMNVSTLELGDSALYLCASRARGFGTDTQYFGPGTRLTVL.

This chain joins TRBV10-3 and TRBJ1-5; D possibly corresponds to TRBD1 (6 bases). Germline CDR1 ENHRY, CDR2 SYGVKD. CDR3 length: 15 residues. The ends were cut back, 5 bases at V and 0 bases at J, with 11 bases in the middle. CDR3 DNA sequence: TGTGCCATCAGTCGGGACATGAATAGCAATCAGCCCCAGCATTTT. As protein: CAISRDMNSNQPQHF.

This clone turned up a few times. The gene calls are TRBV5-4 and TRBJ2-3; weak D call: TRBD2 (5 bases). V lost 2 bases to trimming and J lost 4 bases, with 14 bases between them. Germline assignment: CDR1 SGHNT and CDR2 YYREEE (reference sequence). The CDR3 runs 15 residues. CDR3 amino acids: CASSLVGKSADTQYF. The CDR3 coding sequence is TGTGCCAGCAGCTTAGTCGGGAAGTCCGCAGATACGCAGTATTTT.

Comment on this clone: The junction and the germline gene differ at one end; a read error may be behind it. The chain uses TRBV7-3 and TRBJ1-1, with 7 bases lining up with TRBD1. CDR3 length equals 12 residues. From germline, CDR1 is SGHTA and CDR2 FQGTGA. CDR3 coding DNA: TGTGCCAGCAGCCTCTCTACCCGACAGGGATTATTT. Amino acids: CASSLSTRQGLF.

This clone was seen a handful of times. This chain uses TRBV6-1 with TRBJ1-2; TRBD1 is a possible D gene (5 bases). V lost 4 bases to trimming and J lost 4 bases, with 22 bases between them. The CDR3 loop spans 17 amino acids. Germline CDR1 reads MNHNS; CDR2 reads SASEGT. CDR3 residues: CASSVGPLSSIRYGYTF. Here the CDR3 DNA reads TGTGCCAGCAGTGTGGGGCCACTCTCCTCTATACGCTATGGCTACACCTTC.

The CDR3 nucleotides are TGTGCCATCAGTCCGTCAATTTCCGGGACAGCTAACTATGGCTACACCTTC. Its protein product is CAISPSISGTANYGYTF. The J gene is TRBJ1-2, the V gene TRBV10-3; 7 positions agree with TRBD1. There are 17 residues in the CDR3. Germline V gene sequence: CDR1 ENHRY, CDR2 SYGVKD. Trimming removed 5 bases from V and 0 bases from J; junction bases left unmatched: 12.

This chain connects TRBV21-1 to TRBJ2-1; TRBD2 is taken as the D call from the table, unchecked against the DNA. TRBV21-1 is a listed pseudogene. This CDR3 region has 15 residues. The CDR3 region has the DNA TGTGCCAGCAGCAGGACTAGCGGGCCCGACAATGAGCAGTTCTTC. Protein: CASSRTSGPDNEQFF.

The chain has TRBV3-1 (or the pseudogene TRBV3-2) and TRBJ1-2; 8 bases map to TRBD1. V was clipped by 3 bases and J by 4 bases; unmatched bases: 7. This CDR3 is built from 15 residues. The germline V gene encodes CDR1 LGHDT and CDR2 YNNKEL (reference sequence). This chain's CDR3 is CASSHGDRPGYGYTF. The CDR3 bases are TGTGCCAGCAGCCACGGGGACAGGCCGGGCTATGGCTACACCTTC.

V gene TRBV7-2 combines with J gene TRBJ1-2; D is possibly TRBD1 (6 bases). From germline, CDR1 is SGHTA and CDR2 FQGNSA. Trimming took 1 base from V and 8 from J, leaving 14 bases between them. There are 14 residues in the CDR3. CDR3 region: CASSLVWTARGYTF. Written as DNA, the CDR3 is TGTGCCAGCAGCTTAGTATGGACAGCTCGCGGCTACACCTTC.

This rearrangement joins TRBV6-4 to TRBJ2-2; D is unclear. Germline CDR1 is MRHNA and CDR2 is SNTAGT. This CDR3 is built from 14 residues. Deletions cut 0 bases from V and 5 bases from J, with 7 bases between. The DNA for the CDR3 is TGTGCCAGCAGTGACTCACGGGTTACCGGGGAGCTGTTTTTT. Translating it yields CASSDSRVTGELFF.

V gene TRBV25-1 combines with J gene TRBJ1-6; 9 bases map to TRBD1. The CDR3 has 15 residues. CDR1 is MGHDK and CDR2 is SYGVNS in the germline V gene. V lost 5 bases to trimming and J lost 9 bases; unmatched junction nucleotides: 8. The CDR3 here is CASSKTGGISSPLHF. The DNA for the CDR3 is TGTGCCAGCAGTAAGACAGGGGGTATTTCTTCACCCCTCCACTTT.

The J gene is TRBJ1-1, the V gene TRBV5-6, with D possibly being TRBD1 (6 bases). This CDR3 comprises 14 residues. V lost 6 bases and J 8 bases, leaving 20 bases between the germline ends. Germline V gives CDR1 SGHDT, CDR2 YYEEEE. The CDR3 is CASMLSGGFSEAFF. The CDR3 DNA follows: TGTGCCAGCATGCTATCGGGGGGCTTCTCCGAAGCTTTCTTT. The full variable domain, in which reference TRBV5-6 and TRBJ1-1 provide the parts outside the CDR3, is DAGVTQSPTHLIKTRGQQVTLRCSPKSGHDTVSWYQQALGQGPQFIFQYYEEEERQRGNFPDRFSGHQFPNYSSELNVNALLLGDSALYLCASMLSGGFSEAFFGQGTRLTVV.

V and J are TRBV5-5 and TRBJ1-2, with 9 bases fitting TRBD1. Germline V gene data show CDR1 as SGHKS and CDR2 as YYEKEE (reference sequence). The CDR3 runs 16 residues. Unmatched junction bases numbered 8, after V lost 0 bases and J lost 5 bases. CDR3 DNA: TGTGCCAGCAGCTTGGAACAGGGGGCGCTAGAATATGGCTACACCTTC. Residues: CASSLEQGALEYGYTF.

V and J are TRBV7-9 and TRBJ2-1; TRBD1 matches 7 bases. V was pared by 2 bases and J by 5 bases, with 15 bases of the junction left unmatched. This CDR3 comprises 18 residues. From germline, CDR1 is SEHNR and CDR2 FQNEAQ (reference sequence). CDR3 protein: CASSLWNRWGQLDNEQFF. The CDR3 DNA reads TGTGCCAGCAGCTTATGGAATCGTTGGGGACAGCTTGACAATGAGCAGTTCTTC.

The rearrangement uses TRBV19 and TRBJ1-5; 9 positions match TRBD1. V lost 4 bases to trimming and J lost 1 base; unmatched junction nucleotides: 20. Germline CDR1 is LNHDA and CDR2 is SQIVND (reference sequence). This CDR3 is 21 amino acids long. The CDR3 region is CASSTPGTGPHSGASNQPQHF. The CDR3 DNA reads TGTGCCAGTAGTACCCCCGGGACAGGGCCTCACAGTGGGGCAAGCAATCAGCCCCAGCATTTT. The variable domain in full, with the rest retrieved from reference TRBV19 and TRBJ1-5, is DGGITQSPKYLFRKEGQNVTLSCEQNLNHDAMYWYRQDPGQGLRLIYYSQIVNDFQKGDIAEGYSVSREKKESFPLTVTSAQKNPTAFYLCASSTPGTGPHSGASNQPQHFGDGTRLSIL.

This chain uses TRBV4-2 with TRBJ1-5; 9 nucleotides line up with TRBD1. The ends lost 0 bases at V and 12 bases at J; junction bases unmatched: 6. This CDR3 region has 14 residues. In germline, CDR1 is LGHNA, CDR2 YNFKEQ. CDR3 in DNA: TGTGCCAGCAGCCAAGAATGGGACAGGGAACTCCAGCATTTT. Encoded protein: CASSQEWDRELQHF.

V and J are TRBV12-3 or TRBV12-4 and TRBJ2-5; no reliable D call. V shed 3 bases and J shed 3 bases, with 8 bases lying between them. The CDR3 covers 13 residues. For the CDR3, the DNA is TGTGCCAGCAGTTTTAGACTCAAAGAGACCCAGTACTTC. Its translation: CASSFRLKETQYF.